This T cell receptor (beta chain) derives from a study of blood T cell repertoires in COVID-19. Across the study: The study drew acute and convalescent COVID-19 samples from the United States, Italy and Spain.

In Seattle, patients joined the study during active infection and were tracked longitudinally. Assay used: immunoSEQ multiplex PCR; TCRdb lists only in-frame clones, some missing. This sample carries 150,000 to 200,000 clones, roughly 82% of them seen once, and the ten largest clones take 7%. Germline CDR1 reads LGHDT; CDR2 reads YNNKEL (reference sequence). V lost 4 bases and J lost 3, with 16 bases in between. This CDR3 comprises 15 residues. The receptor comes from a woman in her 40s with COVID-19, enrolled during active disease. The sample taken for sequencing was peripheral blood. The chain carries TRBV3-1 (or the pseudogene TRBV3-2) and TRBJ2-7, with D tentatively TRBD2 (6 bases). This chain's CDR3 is CASSPRGAGNYEQYF. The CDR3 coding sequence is TGTGCCAGCAGCCCCCGCGGGGCAGGAAACTACGAGCAGTACTTC.